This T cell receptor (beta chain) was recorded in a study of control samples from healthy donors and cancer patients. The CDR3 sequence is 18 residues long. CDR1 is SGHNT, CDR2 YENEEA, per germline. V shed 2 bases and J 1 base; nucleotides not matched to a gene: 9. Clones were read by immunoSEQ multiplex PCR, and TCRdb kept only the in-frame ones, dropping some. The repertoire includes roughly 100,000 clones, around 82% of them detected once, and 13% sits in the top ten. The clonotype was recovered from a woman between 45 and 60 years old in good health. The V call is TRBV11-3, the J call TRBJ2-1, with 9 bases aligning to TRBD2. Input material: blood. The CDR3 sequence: CASSLRGLAMGSYNEQFF. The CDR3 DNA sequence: TGTGCCAGCAGCTTAAGGGGACTAGCAATGGGATCCTACAATGAGCAGTTCTTC. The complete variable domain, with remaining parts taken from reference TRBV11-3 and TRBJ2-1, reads EAGVVQSPRYKIIEKKQPVAFWCNPISGHNTLYWYLQNLGQGPELLIRYENEEAVDDSQLPKDRFSAERLKGVDSTLKIQPAELGDSAVYLCASSLRGLAMGSYNEQFFGPGTRLTVL.